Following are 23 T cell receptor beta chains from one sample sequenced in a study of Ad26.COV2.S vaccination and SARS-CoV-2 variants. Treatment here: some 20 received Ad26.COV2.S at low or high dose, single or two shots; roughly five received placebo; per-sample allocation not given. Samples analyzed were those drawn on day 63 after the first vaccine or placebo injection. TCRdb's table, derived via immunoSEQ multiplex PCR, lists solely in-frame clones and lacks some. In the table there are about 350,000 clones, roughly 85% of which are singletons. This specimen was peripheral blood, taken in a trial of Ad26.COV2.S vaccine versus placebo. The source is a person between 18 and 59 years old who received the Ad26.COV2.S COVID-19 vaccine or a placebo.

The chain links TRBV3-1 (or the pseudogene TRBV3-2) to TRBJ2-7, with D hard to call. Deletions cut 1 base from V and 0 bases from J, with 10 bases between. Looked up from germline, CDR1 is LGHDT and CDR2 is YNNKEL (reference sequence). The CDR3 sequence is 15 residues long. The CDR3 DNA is TGTGCCAGCAGCCAAGCGGCCGGGCGCTCCTACGAGCAGTACTTC. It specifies CASSQAAGRSYEQYF.

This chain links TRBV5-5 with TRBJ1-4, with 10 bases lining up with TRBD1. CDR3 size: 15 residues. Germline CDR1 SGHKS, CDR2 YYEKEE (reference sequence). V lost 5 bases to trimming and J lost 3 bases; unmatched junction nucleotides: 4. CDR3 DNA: TGTGCCAGCAGAAGGACAGGGGGATCTAATGAAAAACTGTTTTTT. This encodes CASRRTGGSNEKLFF.

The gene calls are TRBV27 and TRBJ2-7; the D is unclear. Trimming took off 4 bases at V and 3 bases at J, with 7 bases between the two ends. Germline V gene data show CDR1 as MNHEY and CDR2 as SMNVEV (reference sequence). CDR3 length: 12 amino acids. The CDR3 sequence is CASSSQIYEQYF. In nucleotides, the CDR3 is TGTGCCAGCAGTTCCCAGATCTACGAGCAGTACTTC.

The CDR3 is CASRPQGANGYTF. For the CDR3, the DNA is TGTGCCAGCAGGCCACAGGGGGCGAATGGCTACACCTTC. The genes are TRBV3-1 (or the pseudogene TRBV3-2) and TRBJ1-2, with 9 bases fitting TRBD1. This CDR3 is 13 amino acids long. The germline CDR1 and CDR2 sequences are LGHDT and YNNKEL (reference sequence). The J segment lost 6 bases and the V segment lost 6 bases, leaving 5 bases of the junction unmatched.

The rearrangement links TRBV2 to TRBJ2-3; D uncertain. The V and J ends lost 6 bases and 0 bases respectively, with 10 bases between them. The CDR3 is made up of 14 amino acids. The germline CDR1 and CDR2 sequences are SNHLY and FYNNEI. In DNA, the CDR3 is TGTGCCAGCAGCCCTCAAAGTAGCACAGATACGCAGTATTTT. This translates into CASSPQSSTDTQYF. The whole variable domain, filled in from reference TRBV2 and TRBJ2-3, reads EPEVTQTPSHQVTQMGQEVILRCVPISNHLYFYWYRQILGQKVEFLVSFYNNEISEKSEIFDDQFSVERPDGSNFTLKIRSTKLEDSAMYFCASSPQSSTDTQYFGPGTRLTVL.

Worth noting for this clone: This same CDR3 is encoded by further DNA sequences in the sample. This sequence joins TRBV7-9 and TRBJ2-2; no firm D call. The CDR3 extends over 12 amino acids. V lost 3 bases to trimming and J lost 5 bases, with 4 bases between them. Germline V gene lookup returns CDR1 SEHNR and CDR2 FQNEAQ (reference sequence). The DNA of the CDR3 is TGTGCCAGCAGCTTCCTTACCGGGGAGCTGTTTTTT. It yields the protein CASSFLTGELFF.

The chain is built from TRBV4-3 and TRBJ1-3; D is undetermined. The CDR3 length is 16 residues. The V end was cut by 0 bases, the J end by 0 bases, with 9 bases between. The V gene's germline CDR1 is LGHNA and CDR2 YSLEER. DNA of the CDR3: TGCGCCAGCAGCCAAGACTCCCCGGGCTCTGGAAACACCATATATTTT. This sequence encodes CASSQDSPGSGNTIYF.

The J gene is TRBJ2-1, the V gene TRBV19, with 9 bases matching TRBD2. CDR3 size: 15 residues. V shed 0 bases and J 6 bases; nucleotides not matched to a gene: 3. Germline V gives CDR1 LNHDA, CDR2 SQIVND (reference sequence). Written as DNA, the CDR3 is TGTGCCAGTAGTATAGATAGCGGGAGTACCAATGAGCAGTTCTTC. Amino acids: CASSIDSGSTNEQFF.

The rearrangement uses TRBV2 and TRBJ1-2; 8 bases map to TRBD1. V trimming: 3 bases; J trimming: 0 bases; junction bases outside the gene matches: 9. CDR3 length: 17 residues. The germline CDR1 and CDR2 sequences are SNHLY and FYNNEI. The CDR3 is CASSETPGQEANYGYTF. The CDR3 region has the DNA TGTGCCAGCAGTGAGACTCCGGGACAGGAAGCTAACTATGGCTACACCTTC.

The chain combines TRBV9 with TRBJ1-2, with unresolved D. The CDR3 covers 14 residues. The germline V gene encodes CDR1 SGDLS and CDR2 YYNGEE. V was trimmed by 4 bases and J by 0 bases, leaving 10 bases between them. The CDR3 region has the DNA TGTGCCAGCAGCCCGAGAGACACTAACTATGGCTACACCTTC. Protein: CASSPRDTNYGYTF.

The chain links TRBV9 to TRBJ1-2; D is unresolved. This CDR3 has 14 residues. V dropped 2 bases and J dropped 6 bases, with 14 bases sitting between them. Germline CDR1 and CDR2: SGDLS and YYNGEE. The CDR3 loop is CASSVGIPVDGYTF. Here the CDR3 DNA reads TGTGCCAGCAGCGTCGGGATTCCCGTCGATGGCTACACCTTC.

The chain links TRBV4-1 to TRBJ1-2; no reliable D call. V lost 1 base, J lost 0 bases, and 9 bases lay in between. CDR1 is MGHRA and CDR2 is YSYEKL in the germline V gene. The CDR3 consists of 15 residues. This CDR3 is CASSQVAGANYGYTF. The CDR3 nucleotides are TGCGCCAGCAGCCAAGTGGCGGGAGCTAACTATGGCTACACCTTC.

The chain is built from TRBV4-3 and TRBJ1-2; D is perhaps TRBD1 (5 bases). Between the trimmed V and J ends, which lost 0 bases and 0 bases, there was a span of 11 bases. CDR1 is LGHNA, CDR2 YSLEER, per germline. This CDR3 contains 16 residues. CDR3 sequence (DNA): TGCGCCAGCAGCCAAGATAGCCAGGGAGCTAACTATGGCTACACCTTC. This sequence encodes CASSQDSQGANYGYTF.

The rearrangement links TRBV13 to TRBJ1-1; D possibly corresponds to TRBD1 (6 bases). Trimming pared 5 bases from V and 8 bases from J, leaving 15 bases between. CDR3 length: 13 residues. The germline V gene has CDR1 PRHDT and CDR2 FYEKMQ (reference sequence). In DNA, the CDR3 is TGTGCCAGCAGCCGACGACGGGGGCTCGAAGCTTTCTTT. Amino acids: CASSRRRGLEAFF. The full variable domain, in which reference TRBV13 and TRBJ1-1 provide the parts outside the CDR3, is AAGVIQSPRHLIKEKRETATLKCYPIPRHDTVYWYQQGPGQDPQFLISFYEKMQSDKGSIPDRFSAQQFSDYHSELNMSSLELGDSALYFCASSRRRGLEAFFGQGTRLTVV.

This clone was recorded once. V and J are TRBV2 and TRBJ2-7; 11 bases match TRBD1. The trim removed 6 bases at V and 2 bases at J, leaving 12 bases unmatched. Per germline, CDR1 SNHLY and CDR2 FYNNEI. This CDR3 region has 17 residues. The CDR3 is CASRQSRDRGSTYEQYF. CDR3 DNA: TGTGCCAGCAGACAATCCCGGGACAGGGGGTCAACCTACGAGCAGTACTTC.

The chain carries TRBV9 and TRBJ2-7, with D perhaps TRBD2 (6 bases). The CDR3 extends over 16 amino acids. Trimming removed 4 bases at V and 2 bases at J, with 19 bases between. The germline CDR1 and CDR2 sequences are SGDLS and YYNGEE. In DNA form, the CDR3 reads TGTGCCAGCAGCCCCGGCCAGGGAGGAGACACCTACGAGCAGTACTTC. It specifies CASSPGQGGDTYEQYF.

The CDR3 nucleotides read TGCGCCAGCAGCTTGGTCGGAGAAGAGACCCAGTACTTC. Translated, it gives CASSLVGEETQYF. This sequence joins TRBV5-1 and TRBJ2-5, with D unclear. This CDR3 is 13 amino acids long. Germline CDR1 and CDR2: SGHRS and YFSETQ. The V and J ends lost 0 bases and 3 bases respectively, with 6 bases between them.

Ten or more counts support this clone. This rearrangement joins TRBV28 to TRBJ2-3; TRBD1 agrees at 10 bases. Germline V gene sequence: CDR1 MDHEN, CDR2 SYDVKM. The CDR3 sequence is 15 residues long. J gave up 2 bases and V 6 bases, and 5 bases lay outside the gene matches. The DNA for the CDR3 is TGTGCCAGCAGCCCAGGGACAGGGGACACAGATACGCAGTATTTT. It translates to CASSPGTGDTDTQYF.

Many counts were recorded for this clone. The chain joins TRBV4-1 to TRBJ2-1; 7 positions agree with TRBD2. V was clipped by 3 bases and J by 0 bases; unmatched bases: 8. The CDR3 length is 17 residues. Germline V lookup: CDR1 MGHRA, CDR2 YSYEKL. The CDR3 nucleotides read TGCGCCAGCAGCCAGGGCCTGAGGACTAGCTCCTACAATGAGCAGTTCTTC. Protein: CASSQGLRTSSYNEQFF.

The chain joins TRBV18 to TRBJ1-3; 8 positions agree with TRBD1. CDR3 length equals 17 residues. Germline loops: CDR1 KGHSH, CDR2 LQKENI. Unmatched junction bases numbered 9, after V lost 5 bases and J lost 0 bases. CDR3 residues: CASSTRTGFTSGNTIYF. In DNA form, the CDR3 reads TGTGCCAGCTCAACAAGGACAGGGTTCACCTCTGGAAACACCATATATTTT.

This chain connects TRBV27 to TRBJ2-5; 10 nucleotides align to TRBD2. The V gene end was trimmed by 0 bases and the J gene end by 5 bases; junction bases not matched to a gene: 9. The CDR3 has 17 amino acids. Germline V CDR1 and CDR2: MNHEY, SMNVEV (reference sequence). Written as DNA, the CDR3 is TGTGCCAGCAGTTTATCGGGAGCGGGGGGGTCCGGGGAGACCCAGTACTTC. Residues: CASSLSGAGGSGETQYF.

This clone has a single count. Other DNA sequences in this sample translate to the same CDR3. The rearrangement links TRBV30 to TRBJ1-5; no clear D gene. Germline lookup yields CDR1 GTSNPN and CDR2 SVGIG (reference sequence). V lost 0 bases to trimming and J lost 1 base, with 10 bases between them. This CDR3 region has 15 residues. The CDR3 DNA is TGTGCCTGGAGTGTACGGGGAGCCAGCAATCAGCCCCAGCATTTT. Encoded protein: CAWSVRGASNQPQHF.

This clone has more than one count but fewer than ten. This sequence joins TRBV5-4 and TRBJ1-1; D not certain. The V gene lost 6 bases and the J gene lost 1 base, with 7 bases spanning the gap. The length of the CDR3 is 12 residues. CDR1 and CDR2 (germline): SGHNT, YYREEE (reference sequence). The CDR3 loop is CASMRSNTEAFF. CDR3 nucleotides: TGTGCCAGCATGCGGTCGAACACTGAAGCTTTCTTT.